Below are 28 T cell receptor beta chains sequenced from a single sample in a study of Ad26.COV2.S vaccination and SARS-CoV-2 variants. Treatment described: approximately 18 received Ad26.COV2.S at low or high dose, single or two shots; roughly five received placebo; per-sample allocation not given. Day 63 after the first vaccine or placebo injection was the time point for sampling. The protocol was immunoSEQ multiplex PCR, while the TCRdb copy is restricted to in-frame clones and leaves out a portion. The table shows over 400,000 clones, with roughly 90% occurring only once. The sample consisted of peripheral blood, taken in a trial of Ad26.COV2.S vaccine versus placebo. The receptors originated from a person between 18 and 60 years old who received the Ad26.COV2.S COVID-19 vaccine or a placebo.

The chain uses TRBV9 and TRBJ1-6; D may be TRBD1 (5 bases). The CDR3 sequence is 14 residues long. Deletions cut 0 bases from V and 9 bases from J, with 10 bases between. Looked up from germline, CDR1 is SGDLS and CDR2 is YYNGEE. As DNA, the CDR3 is TGTGCCAGCAGCGTAGTCCAGGGCGCTTCACCCCTCCACTTT. It codes for CASSVVQGASPLHF.

This rearrangement joins TRBV4-3 to TRBJ1-3; TRBD1 aligns across 8 bases. The CDR3 length is 19 residues. Germline loops: CDR1 LGHNA, CDR2 YSLEER. V shed 1 base, J shed 0 bases, and the junction held 11 bases outside the gene matches. CDR3 nucleotide sequence: TGCGCCAGCAGCCAAGGAGGATTTCAGGGGGCGAACTCTGGAAACACCATATATTTT. It specifies CASSQGGFQGANSGNTIYF.

The V and J genes are TRBV11-2 and TRBJ2-2; D may be TRBD1 or TRBD2 (5 bases each). Germline V gene sequence: CDR1 SGHAT, CDR2 FQNNGV. V lost 7 bases and J lost 8, with 14 bases in between. This CDR3 contains 13 residues. CDR3 residues: CASTWGSPGELFF. DNA for the CDR3: TGTGCCAGCACCTGGGGGAGTCCGGGGGAGCTGTTTTTT.

The chain combines TRBV27 with TRBJ2-7; 7 bases are shared with TRBD1. The ends lost 4 bases at V and 2 bases at J; junction bases unmatched: 5. The length of the CDR3 is 14 residues. CDR1 is MNHEY and CDR2 is SMNVEV in the germline V gene (reference sequence). The CDR3 reads CASSSGTVTYEQYF. CDR3 nucleotide sequence: TGTGCCAGCAGTTCAGGGACAGTTACCTACGAGCAGTACTTC.

V and J are TRBV9 and TRBJ1-4; D gene ambiguous. Deletions cut 0 bases from V and 3 bases from J, with 9 bases between. This CDR3 is built from 15 residues. CDR1 is SGDLS and CDR2 is YYNGEE in the germline V gene. The CDR3 is CASSVGRAANEKLFF. CDR3 in DNA: TGTGCCAGCAGCGTAGGGAGGGCAGCTAATGAAAAACTGTTTTTT.

The genes are TRBV7-8 and TRBJ2-5; D remains ambiguous. CDR1 and CDR2 from the germline V gene are SGHVS and FQNEAQ. V was pared by 5 bases and J by 4 bases, with 11 bases between. CDR3 length: 13 amino acids. The CDR3 spells CASSRPRVETQYF. The CDR3, as DNA: TGTGCCAGCAGCCGTCCTAGGGTAGAGACCCAGTACTTC.

The V and J genes are TRBV7-9 and TRBJ1-6, with D tentatively TRBD1 (5 bases). With 6 bases removed from V and 7 bases from J, the gap between germline ends came to 13 bases. The CDR3 contains 14 residues. Per the germline V gene, CDR1 is SEHNR and CDR2 is FQNEAQ (reference sequence). The CDR3 is CASRTGGANSPLHF. DNA for the CDR3: TGTGCCAGCAGGACTGGGGGTGCGAATTCACCCCTCCACTTT. Complete variable domain (other parts from reference TRBV7-9 and TRBJ1-6): DTGVSQNPRHKITKRGQNVTFRCDPISEHNRLYWYRQTLGQGPEFLTYFQNEAQLEKSRLLSDRFSAERPKGSFSTLEIQRTEQGDSAMYLCASRTGGANSPLHFGNGTRLTVT.

The V and J genes are TRBV21-1 and TRBJ1-5; the D call TRBD1 from the table was never checked on the DNA. TRBV21-1 constitutes a pseudogene. The CDR3 covers 15 residues. In DNA, the CDR3 is TGTGCCAGCAGCGGCGGGCAGGGGGCCAGTCAGCCCCAGCATTTT. It translates to CASSGGQGASQPQHF.

CDR3 coding DNA: TGTGCCAGTAGCCTCTTGGGAGTTGGAGGTGAGAACACTGAAGCTTTCTTT. Protein: CASSLLGVGGENTEAFF. This sequence joins TRBV19 and TRBJ1-1; D call uncertain. This CDR3 contains 17 residues. Germline loops: CDR1 LNHDA, CDR2 SQIVND (reference sequence). V lost 6 bases to trimming and J lost 1 base, with 21 bases between them.

This chain joins TRBV6-6 and TRBJ1-5, with 8 bases that match TRBD1. V was clipped by 5 bases and J by 3 bases; unmatched bases: 6. Germline V lookup: CDR1 MNHNY, CDR2 SVGAGI (reference sequence). The CDR3 is 15 residues long. The CDR3, as DNA: TGTGCCAGCAGTAGCCCGGACAGGGTCAATCAGCCCCAGCATTTT. Residues: CASSSPDRVNQPQHF.

The chain uses TRBV19 and TRBJ1-5; D gene unclear. Looked up from germline, CDR1 is LNHDA and CDR2 is SQIVND (reference sequence). Trimming left V 0 bases short and J 1 base short, with 7 bases between. The CDR3 spans 15 residues. As DNA, the CDR3 is TGTGCCAGTAGTATAGATCAGGCCAGCAATCAGCCCCAGCATTTT. It is translated as CASSIDQASNQPQHF.

The chain uses TRBV28 and TRBJ2-2, with 11 bases that match TRBD2. This CDR3 spans 14 amino acids. Trimming took 7 bases from V and 8 from J; bases not matched to a gene: 6. Per the germline V gene, CDR1 is MDHEN and CDR2 is SYDVKM. The CDR3 is CASTGTSGLGELFF. CDR3 coding DNA: TGTGCCAGCACCGGGACTAGCGGACTTGGGGAGCTGTTTTTT. Full variable domain (outside the CDR3, taken from reference TRBV28 and TRBJ2-2): DVKVTQSSRYLVKRTGEKVFLECVQDMDHENMFWYRQDPGLGLRLIYFSYDVKMKEKGDIPEGYSVSREKKERFSLILESASTNQTSMYLCASTGTSGLGELFFGEGSRLTVL.

This clone was seen a single time. The rearrangement uses TRBV7-6 and TRBJ1-1; D is perhaps TRBD1 (6 bases). Germline assignment: CDR1 SGHVS and CDR2 FNYEAQ. The CDR3 spans 15 residues. V was shortened by 0 bases and J by 5 bases, with 13 bases between the two germline ends. The CDR3 DNA follows: TGTGCCAGCAGCTTAGCCCGGGCAGGGGCAACTGAAGCTTTCTTT. Its protein is CASSLARAGATEAFF.

The chain carries TRBV7-9 and TRBJ1-5; D unclear. V lost 5 bases, J lost 9 bases, and 14 bases lay in between. There are 13 residues in the CDR3. Per germline, CDR1 SEHNR and CDR2 FQNEAQ (reference sequence). The CDR3 protein is CASSPAWLGPQHF. CDR3 sequence (DNA): TGTGCCAGCAGCCCAGCCTGGTTGGGGCCCCAGCATTTT.

Of note for this clone: At the DNA level, this CDR3 is encoded by other sequences in the same sample as well. The V call is TRBV7-9, the J call TRBJ1-5, with D unresolved. V was clipped by 1 base and J by 2 bases, with 6 bases between them. Germline V gene lookup returns CDR1 SEHNR and CDR2 FQNEAQ (reference sequence). This CDR3 spans 14 amino acids. CDR3 region: CASSLGQGNQPQHF. Here the CDR3 DNA reads TGTGCCAGCAGCTTAGGCCAGGGCAATCAGCCCCAGCATTTT.

This sequence joins TRBV14 and TRBJ2-1; 10 positions agree with TRBD2. The trim removed 1 base at V and 10 bases at J, leaving 13 bases unmatched. Germline-derived CDR1 and CDR2 are SGHDN and FVKESK. The CDR3 totals 17 residues. As DNA, the CDR3 is TGTGCCAGCAGCCAAGTCCGGCGACTAGCGGGTCAGGGGGAGCAGTTCTTC. Translation gives CASSQVRRLAGQGEQFF.

The J gene is TRBJ2-7, the V gene TRBV11-3; D is undetermined. V dropped 5 bases and J dropped 3 bases, with 11 bases sitting between them. The CDR3 spans 13 residues. Germline lookup yields CDR1 SGHNT and CDR2 YENEEA. CDR3 sequence: CASSLDLDYEQYF. CDR3 nucleotides: TGTGCCAGCAGCCTGGACCTGGACTACGAGCAGTACTTC.

This chain uses TRBV2 with TRBJ2-5; 11 bases are a match to TRBD2. There are 16 residues in the CDR3. CDR1 and CDR2 (germline): SNHLY, FYNNEI. The junction had 10 bases not matched to a gene; V was cut back by 4 bases and J by 6 bases. The CDR3 DNA reads TGTGCCAGCAGTGTAGGGCTAGCGGGGGGCGGCCAGACCCAGTACTTC. Translation: CASSVGLAGGGQTQYF.

The chain joins TRBV28 to TRBJ2-3; TRBD2 might be the D (5 bases). The germline V gene encodes CDR1 MDHEN and CDR2 SYDVKM. This CDR3 comprises 14 residues. V was clipped by 2 bases and J by 1 base, with 7 bases between them. The CDR3 DNA follows: TGTGCCAGCAGTTTAAACGGGGGCACAGATACGCAGTATTTT. Its translation is CASSLNGGTDTQYF.

This sequence joins TRBV28 and TRBJ2-7; no clear D. CDR3 length: 13 residues. Trimming shortened V by 4 bases and J by 1 base, and 8 bases separated the two germline ends. Germline values: CDR1 MDHEN, CDR2 SYDVKM. For the CDR3, the DNA is TGTGCCAGCAGTTCCACGTCGTCCTACGAGCAGTACTTC. Translating it yields CASSSTSSYEQYF.

The rearrangement uses TRBV28 and TRBJ2-5, with D maybe TRBD1 (5 bases). Germline-derived CDR1 and CDR2 are MDHEN and SYDVKM. Trimming removed 3 bases from V and 0 bases from J, with 11 bases in between. The CDR3 has 15 residues. As DNA, the CDR3 is TGTGCCAGCAGTTTGGGCAGACAGTACCAAGAGACCCAGTACTTC. This codes for CASSLGRQYQETQYF.

This clone turned up a few times. This chain connects TRBV4-1 to TRBJ1-5, with D uncertain. Germline V gene lookup returns CDR1 MGHRA and CDR2 YSYEKL. The ends were cut back, 1 base at V and 0 bases at J, with 13 bases in the middle. The CDR3 consists of 17 residues. CDR3 sequence reads: CASSQVDMGFSNQPQHF. The CDR3, as DNA: TGCGCCAGCAGCCAAGTAGACATGGGGTTTAGCAATCAGCCCCAGCATTTT.

The chain couples TRBV7-9 to TRBJ1-1; D remains ambiguous. Deletions cut 2 bases from V and 1 base from J, with 8 bases between. Per germline, CDR1 SEHNR and CDR2 FQNEAQ (reference sequence). This CDR3 comprises 14 residues. The CDR3, as DNA: TGTGCCAGCAGCTTATATCCCAGGAACACTGAAGCTTTCTTT. This gives the protein CASSLYPRNTEAFF. Full variable domain (rest looked up from reference TRBV7-9 and TRBJ1-1): DTGVSQNPRHKITKRGQNVTFRCDPISEHNRLYWYRQTLGQGPEFLTYFQNEAQLEKSRLLSDRFSAERPKGSFSTLEIQRTEQGDSAMYLCASSLYPRNTEAFFGQGTRLTVV.

This sequence joins TRBV6-2 or TRBV6-3 and TRBJ2-3; 10 bases are a match to TRBD1. The germline CDR1 and CDR2 sequences are MNHEY and SVGEGT. V dropped 0 bases and J dropped 3; count of bases not matched to a gene: 6. The CDR3 length is 17 residues. CDR3 coding DNA: TGTGCCAGCAGTTACTCGTGGTCGGGACAGGGGACAGATACGCAGTATTTT. This encodes CASSYSWSGQGTDTQYF.

In this sample, this clone turned up once. This chain connects TRBV9 to TRBJ1-6; no definite D call. V was shortened by 2 bases and J by 7 bases, with 7 bases between the two germline ends. The CDR3 runs 13 residues. Germline CDR1 reads SGDLS; CDR2 reads YYNGEE. In DNA, the CDR3 is TGTGCCAGCAGCGTCTCCGCGAATTCACCCCTCCACTTT. This encodes CASSVSANSPLHF.

In regard to this clone: Different DNA sequences within this sample yield the same CDR3. The chain carries TRBV7-9 and TRBJ2-5; a possible D gene is TRBD2 (5 bases). V lost 3 bases and J 5 bases, leaving 7 bases between the germline ends. The CDR3 is 12 amino acids. Germline V CDR1 and CDR2: SEHNR, FQNEAQ (reference sequence). DNA of the CDR3: TGTGCCAGCAGCTTTGGCGGGGAGACCCAGTACTTC. Translated, it gives CASSFGGETQYF.

The rearrangement uses TRBV5-1 and TRBJ1-5; D gene unclear. Germline V gene sequence: CDR1 SGHRS, CDR2 YFSETQ. Deletions cut 4 bases from V and 0 bases from J, with 14 bases between. This CDR3 comprises 16 residues. The DNA of the CDR3 is TGCGCCAGCAGCCCCGACTCTAGAAATAGCAATCAGCCCCAGCATTTT. Protein product: CASSPDSRNSNQPQHF.

The chain couples TRBV4-1 to TRBJ1-1; TRBD1 matches 8 bases. Germline V gives CDR1 MGHRA, CDR2 YSYEKL. Losses at the gene ends were 3 bases for V and 5 bases for J; bases not matched to a gene: 5. The CDR3 loop spans 14 amino acids. Here the CDR3 reads CASSHIRTGTEAFF. In nucleotides, the CDR3 is TGCGCCAGCAGCCACATCCGGACAGGGACTGAAGCTTTCTTT.